The present T cell receptor beta chain was sequenced within a study of PD-1 blockade in classical Hodgkin lymphoma. Produced via immunoSEQ multiplex PCR; TCRdb's table is partial and in-frame only. The sample has tens of thousands of clones, around 75% seen once; the top ten hold around 24%. Concerning this clone: Its antigen is unknown.

Findings of the study overall: Newly diagnosed patients were reported to start with lower TCR diversity than healthy donors.

The patients all showed relapse after autologous stem cell transplantation, while their brentuximab vedotin exposure varied. Specimen: peripheral blood mononuclear cells (PBMCs), collected at baseline. The TCR sequence derives from a human donor with classical Hodgkin lymphoma.

This chain's CDR3 is CATSRAVIGGRNTEAFF. CDR3 coding DNA: TGTGCCACCAGCAGAGCTGTGATAGGGGGAAGGAACACTGAAGCTTTCTTT. The chain combines TRBV15 with TRBJ1-1, with a weak D call TRBD1 (6 bases). V lost 1 base to trimming and J lost 1 base, with 16 bases between them. Germline-derived CDR1 and CDR2 are LNHNV and YYDKDF (reference sequence). This CDR3 spans 17 amino acids.